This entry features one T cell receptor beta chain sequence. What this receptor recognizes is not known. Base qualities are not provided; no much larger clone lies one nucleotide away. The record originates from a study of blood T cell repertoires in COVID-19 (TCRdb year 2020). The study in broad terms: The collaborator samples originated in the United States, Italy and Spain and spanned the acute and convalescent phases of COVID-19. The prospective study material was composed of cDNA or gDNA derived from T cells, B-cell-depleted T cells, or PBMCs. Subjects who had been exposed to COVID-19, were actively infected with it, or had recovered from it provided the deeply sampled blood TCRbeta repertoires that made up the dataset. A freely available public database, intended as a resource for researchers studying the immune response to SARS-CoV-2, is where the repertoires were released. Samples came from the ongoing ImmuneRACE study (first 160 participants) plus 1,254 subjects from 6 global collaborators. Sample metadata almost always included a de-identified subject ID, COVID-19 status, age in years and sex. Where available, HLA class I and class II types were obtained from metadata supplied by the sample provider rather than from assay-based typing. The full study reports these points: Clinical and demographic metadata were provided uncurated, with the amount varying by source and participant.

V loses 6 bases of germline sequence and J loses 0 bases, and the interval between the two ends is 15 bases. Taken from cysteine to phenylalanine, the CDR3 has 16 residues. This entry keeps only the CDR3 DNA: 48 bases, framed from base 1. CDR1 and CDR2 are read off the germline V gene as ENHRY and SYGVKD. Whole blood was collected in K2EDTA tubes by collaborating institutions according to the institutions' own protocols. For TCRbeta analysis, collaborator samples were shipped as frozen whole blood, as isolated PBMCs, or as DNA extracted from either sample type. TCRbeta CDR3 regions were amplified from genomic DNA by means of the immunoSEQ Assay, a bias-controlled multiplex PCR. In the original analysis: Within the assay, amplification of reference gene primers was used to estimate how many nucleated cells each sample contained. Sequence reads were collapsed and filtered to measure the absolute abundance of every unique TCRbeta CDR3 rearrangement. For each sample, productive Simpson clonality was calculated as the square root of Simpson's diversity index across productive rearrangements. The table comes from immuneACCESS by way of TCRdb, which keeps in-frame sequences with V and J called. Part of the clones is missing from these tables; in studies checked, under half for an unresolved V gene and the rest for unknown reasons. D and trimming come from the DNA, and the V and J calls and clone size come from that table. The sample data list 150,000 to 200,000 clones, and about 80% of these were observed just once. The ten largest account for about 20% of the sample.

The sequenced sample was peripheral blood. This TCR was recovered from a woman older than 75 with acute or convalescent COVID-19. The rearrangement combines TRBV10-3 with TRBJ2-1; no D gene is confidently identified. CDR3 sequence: CAISTRTRSSYNEQFF. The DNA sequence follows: TGTGCCATCAGCACAAGAACCCGGAGCTCCTACAATGAGCAGTTCTTC.